The 28 T cell receptor beta chains listed next were all sequenced from one sample in a study of T cells in Graves' hyperthyroidism and ophthalmopathy. RNA transcripts gave rise to amplified TCR beta CDR3 regions. Initially, a first-round RT-PCR of the TCR CDR3 employed the HTBI primer set. TCRdb reprocessed the multiplex PCR reads with MiXCR, giving one entry per CDR3 protein. The sample includes 300,000 to 450,000 distinct CDR3 sequences, approximately 13% of them seen just once. The source material was blood. These receptors all come from an older woman with Graves' hyperthyroidism.

The rearrangement joins TRBV2 to TRBJ2-2; 15 positions agree with TRBD2. CDR1 is SNHLY, CDR2 FYNNEI, per germline. The CDR3 spans 16 residues. V shed 5 bases, J shed 9 bases, and the junction held 7 bases outside the gene matches. The CDR3 sequence is CASSRGTSGRFRELFF. CDR3 nucleotides: TGTGCCAGCAGTCGTGGGACTAGCGGGAGGTTTAGGGAGCTGTTTTTT.

This clonotype was seen repeatedly, ten times or more. The gene calls are TRBV11-2 and TRBJ2-3; TRBD2 might be the D (5 bases). CDR1 and CDR2 (germline): SGHAT, FQNNGV. The CDR3 sequence is 16 residues long. V gave up 5 bases and J gave up 7 bases, with 22 bases separating them. The CDR3, as DNA: TGTGCCAGCAGCCCGGGATCCAATGGAGTGTTAAATACGCAGTATTTT. It translates to CASSPGSNGVLNTQYF.

There are a few counts of this clonotype. The chain links TRBV15 to TRBJ2-1, with 9 nucleotides matching TRBD1. J was trimmed by 7 bases and V by 3 bases; bases with no gene match: 7. Germline assignment: CDR1 LNHNV and CDR2 YYDKDF (reference sequence). The CDR3 sequence is 15 residues long. For the CDR3, the DNA is TGTGCCACCAGCAGCTTAGGGACAGGGTGGAATGAGCAGTTCTTC. Translation gives CATSSLGTGWNEQFF.

Ten or more counts support this clonotype. The chain combines TRBV18 with TRBJ2-7; no clear D. This CDR3 has 13 amino acids. V was trimmed by 3 bases and J by 3 bases, leaving 9 bases between them. Looked up from germline, CDR1 is KGHSH and CDR2 is LQKENI. CDR3: CASSPFTYYEQYF. DNA for the CDR3: TGTGCCAGCTCACCCTTTACGTACTACGAGCAGTACTTC.

The J gene is TRBJ2-2, the V gene TRBV29-1, with 10 bases that match TRBD2. The germline CDR1 and CDR2 sequences are SQVTM and ANQGSEA. The ends lost 5 bases at V and 5 bases at J; junction bases unmatched: 5. This CDR3 contains 14 residues. CDR3 in DNA: TGCAGCGTTTCTAGCGGGGGACGGACCGGGGAGCTGTTTTTT. Its translation: CSVSSGGRTGELFF.

The chain has TRBV7-9 and TRBJ2-2; the match to TRBD2 covers 15 bases. Germline V CDR1 and CDR2: SEHNR, FQNEAQ (reference sequence). The junction had 4 bases not matched to a gene; V was cut back by 5 bases and J by 6 bases. The CDR3 extends over 16 amino acids. The CDR3 DNA sequence: TGTGCCAGCAGCCAAGGACTAGCGGGAGGGCCCGGGGAGCTGTTTTTT. This encodes CASSQGLAGGPGELFF.

This clonotype has ten or more counts. The chain carries TRBV30 and TRBJ2-7; D is unresolved. Germline V CDR1 and CDR2: GTSNPN, SVGIG (reference sequence). The CDR3 is made up of 11 amino acids. The germline V and J ends were trimmed by 3 bases and 1 base, with 4 bases remaining between them. The chain's CDR3 is CAWSRSYEQYF. CDR3 coding DNA: TGTGCCTGGAGCCGATCCTACGAGCAGTACTTC.

This clonotype was recorded at least ten times. The rearrangement uses TRBV18 and TRBJ2-5, with D possibly matching TRBD1 (5 bases). CDR3 size: 13 residues. Germline V CDR1 and CDR2: KGHSH, LQKENI. V lost 5 bases and J 1 base, leaving 8 bases between the germline ends. Written as DNA, the CDR3 is TGTGCCAGCTCAGGGGCTCCCCAAGAGACCCAGTACTTC. This translates into CASSGAPQETQYF. Together with reference TRBV18 and TRBJ2-5, the CDR3 gives the full variable domain: NAGVMQNPRHLVRRRGQEARLRCSPMKGHSHVYWYRQLPEEGLKFMVYLQKENIIDESGMPKERFSAEFPKEGPSILRIQQVVRGDSAAYFCASSGAPQETQYFGPGTRLLVL.

This clonotype was found many times. V is TRBV6-2 or TRBV6-3 and J is TRBJ2-6, with D possibly called TRBD1 or TRBD2 (5 bases each). Germline CDR1 MNHEY, CDR2 SVGEGT. Between the trimmed V and J ends, which lost 6 bases and 0 bases, there was a span of 9 bases. The CDR3 totals 15 residues. The CDR3 DNA reads TGTGCCAGCAGCCTTGGGACCTCTGGGGCCAACGTCCTGACTTTC. It yields the protein CASSLGTSGANVLTF.

The chain couples TRBV2 to TRBJ2-7, with a tentative D call TRBD1 (5 bases). Germline lookup yields CDR1 SNHLY and CDR2 FYNNEI. Trimming removed 2 bases at V and 5 bases at J, with 13 bases between. The CDR3 covers 14 residues. CDR3 protein: CASSERLTANEQYF. The CDR3, as DNA: TGTGCCAGCAGTGAACGGCTGACAGCTAACGAGCAGTACTTC.

This clonotype was observed at least ten times. The chain couples TRBV7-3 to TRBJ2-7; no reliable D call. V shed 5 bases and J shed 6 bases, with 14 bases lying between them. CDR1 SGHTA and CDR2 FQGTGA come from the germline V gene. There are 13 residues in the CDR3. The CDR3 sequence is CASSAQVTGEQYF. Here the CDR3 DNA reads TGTGCCAGCAGCGCTCAGGTCACCGGCGAGCAGTACTTC.

This clonotype was detected many times. The genes are TRBV28 and TRBJ2-7; 7 positions match TRBD1. Germline V CDR1 and CDR2: MDHEN, SYDVKM. The trim removed 4 bases at V and 3 bases at J, leaving 6 bases unmatched. The CDR3 loop spans 14 amino acids. In nucleotides, the CDR3 is TGTGCCAGCAGTTCCGGGACAGATATCTACGAGCAGTACTTC. Amino acid sequence: CASSSGTDIYEQYF.

This rearrangement joins TRBV7-9 to TRBJ2-1; D might be TRBD2 (6 bases). Germline V gene sequence: CDR1 SEHNR, CDR2 FQNEAQ (reference sequence). The CDR3 consists of 12 residues. V lost 5 bases to trimming and J lost 10 bases, with 12 bases between them. The CDR3 reads CASSPSGVEQFF. The CDR3 region has the DNA TGTGCCAGCAGCCCCTCGGGAGTGGAGCAGTTCTTC.

This clonotype was seen many times. This chain connects TRBV10-3 to TRBJ2-1; a weak D match, TRBD1 (5 bases). The CDR3 covers 13 residues. The germline gives CDR1 ENHRY, CDR2 SYGVKD. V gave up 9 bases and J gave up 8 bases, with 17 bases separating them. The CDR3 region has the DNA TGTGCCATGGGGCGAGGCATGGCGGATGAGCAGTTCTTC. It encodes CAMGRGMADEQFF.

The rearrangement uses TRBV5-1 and TRBJ2-6; perhaps D is TRBD1 or TRBD2 (5 bases each). Germline loops: CDR1 SGHRS, CDR2 YFSETQ. The CDR3 contains 17 residues. V dropped 0 bases and J dropped 6 bases, with 16 bases sitting between them. The CDR3 reads CASSLEYSGTEANVLTF. The CDR3 DNA is TGCGCCAGCAGCTTGGAGTATTCCGGGACCGAGGCCAACGTCCTGACTTTC.

Comments on this clonotype: The junction does not match germline at one end; this may be a read error. The J gene is TRBJ2-7, the V gene TRBV7-9; 12 bases line up with TRBD2. Germline loops: CDR1 SEHNR, CDR2 FQNEAQ (reference sequence). The CDR3 is 18 residues long. As DNA, the CDR3 is TGTGTCAGCAGCTCCCGGACTAGCGGGACCCTTAAGGTAGACGAGCAGTACTTC. Translating gives CVSSSRTSGTLKVDEQYF.

This clonotype showed up many times. The genes are TRBV2 and TRBJ2-7, with 15 bases matching TRBD2. Trimming cost V 8 bases and J 6 bases; bases outside gene matches: 5. The CDR3 covers 14 residues. Per germline, CDR1 SNHLY and CDR2 FYNNEI. This chain's CDR3 is CASRRTSGRGEQYF. The CDR3 DNA is TGTGCCAGCCGACGGACTAGCGGGAGGGGCGAGCAGTACTTC.

This clonotype was picked up many times. V gene TRBV10-3 combines with J gene TRBJ2-1; 8 nucleotides line up with TRBD2. Germline values: CDR1 ENHRY, CDR2 SYGVKD. The V and J ends lost 3 bases and 12 bases, in that order; junction bases with no gene match: 10. The CDR3 consists of 14 residues. This CDR3 reads CAISEGLAGAPQFF. CDR3 DNA sequence: TGTGCCATCAGTGAAGGTCTAGCGGGCGCCCCGCAGTTCTTC.

The J gene is TRBJ2-7, the V gene TRBV12-3 or TRBV12-4, with 8 positions matching TRBD1. V lost 5 bases to trimming and J lost 4 bases; unmatched junction nucleotides: 10. The CDR3 loop spans 15 amino acids. CDR3 sequence reads: CASSTGGPLEYEQYF. Written as DNA, the CDR3 is TGTGCCAGCAGTACAGGGGGGCCCCTGGAATACGAGCAGTACTTC.

This clonotype was recorded at least ten times. This CDR3 reads CSAREVAGALGEQYF. In DNA form, the CDR3 reads TGCAGTGCTAGAGAAGTGGCGGGAGCCCTCGGCGAGCAGTACTTC. The V call is TRBV20-1, the J call TRBJ2-7; 7 bases fit TRBD2. V was clipped by 0 bases and J by 6 bases; unmatched bases: 11. The germline V gene has CDR1 DFQATT and CDR2 SNEGSKA (reference sequence). CDR3 length: 15 amino acids.

This clonotype was seen a few times. V gene TRBV19 combines with J gene TRBJ2-1; D is undetermined. The CDR3 covers 15 residues. The V gene's germline CDR1 is LNHDA and CDR2 SQIVND (reference sequence). Between the trimmed V and J ends, which lost 1 base and 3 bases, there was a span of 10 bases. The CDR3 protein is CASSIGAASYNEQFF. In DNA form, the CDR3 reads TGTGCCAGTAGTATAGGGGCAGCCAGCTACAATGAGCAGTTCTTC.

This clonotype was seen many times. The chain links TRBV5-6 to TRBJ2-2, with a possible D match to TRBD1 (6 bases). Germline CDR1 SGHDT, CDR2 YYEEEE. The CDR3 has 14 amino acids. Trimming removed 4 bases from V and 7 bases from J, with 14 bases in between. The CDR3 nucleotides are TGTGCCAGCAGCGCCGTCGACAGGATCGGGGAGCTGTTTTTT. Translation gives CASSAVDRIGELFF. Using reference TRBV5-6 and TRBJ2-2 for the parts outside the CDR3, the full variable domain is DAGVTQSPTHLIKTRGQQVTLRCSPKSGHDTVSWYQQALGQGPQFIFQYYEEEERQRGNFPDRFSGHQFPNYSSELNVNALLLGDSALYLCASSAVDRIGELFFGEGSRLTVL.

This clonotype was counted at least ten times. V is TRBV7-8 and J is TRBJ2-5, with D possibly TRBD2 on 6 matching bases. The V and J ends lost 1 base and 2 bases respectively, with 8 bases between them. CDR1 is SGHVS, CDR2 FQNEAQ, per germline. The CDR3 length is 14 residues. CDR3 sequence: CASSLVAEQETQYF. In DNA form, the CDR3 reads TGTGCCAGCAGCTTAGTAGCGGAACAAGAGACCCAGTACTTC.

There are many counts of this clonotype. The chain has TRBV7-3 and TRBJ2-2; D remains unclear. The CDR3 has 12 amino acids. The V end lost 4 bases, the J end lost 3 bases, and 3 bases lay between the germline ends. Germline assignment: CDR1 SGHTA and CDR2 FQGTGA. The CDR3 nucleotides are TGTGCCAGCAGCTCCTACACCGGGGAGCTGTTTTTT. It is translated as CASSSYTGELFF.

This clonotype was seen a few times. The CDR3, as DNA: TGTGCCAGCAGCGGGGGGACAGGGGCGGGTGGCTACACCTTC. Translation: CASSGGTGAGGYTF. The chain is built from TRBV9 and TRBJ1-2, with 10 nucleotides matching TRBD1. With V trimmed by 3 bases and J by 7 bases, 6 bases remained unmatched. CDR1 is SGDLS and CDR2 is YYNGEE in the germline V gene. The CDR3 runs 14 residues.

In this sample, this clonotype turned up once. The rearrangement joins TRBV29-1 to TRBJ1-2; D is undetermined. V lost 2 bases to trimming and J lost 4 bases, with 8 bases between them. The germline CDR1 and CDR2 sequences are SQVTM and ANQGSEA. This CDR3 contains 12 residues. The CDR3 DNA follows: TGCAGCGTTGAAAGGCAGAGCTATGGCTACACCTTC. Translation: CSVERQSYGYTF.

The table lists this clonotype with many counts. The chain links TRBV7-3 to TRBJ2-1; 9 positions match TRBD2. This CDR3 has 15 amino acids. With V trimmed by 2 bases and J by 4 bases, 3 bases remained unmatched. Germline loops: CDR1 SGHTA, CDR2 FQGTGA. The CDR3 DNA is TGTGCCAGCAGCTTAGTAGCGGGAGTGTACAATGAGCAGTTCTTC. Its protein product is CASSLVAGVYNEQFF. Together with reference TRBV7-3 and TRBJ2-1, the CDR3 gives the full variable domain: GAGVSQTPSNKVTEKGKYVELRCDPISGHTALYWYRQSLGQGPEFLIYFQGTGAADDSGLPNDRFFAVRPEGSVSTLKIQRTERGDSAVYLCASSLVAGVYNEQFFGPGTRLTVL.

This clonotype was seen repeatedly, ten times or more. V gene TRBV12-3 or TRBV12-4 combines with J gene TRBJ2-5; TRBD1 matches at 10 bases. V was pared by 10 bases and J by 5 bases, with 7 bases of the junction left unmatched. This CDR3 is 13 amino acids long. In DNA, the CDR3 is TGTGCCACCCGACAGGGGGCTAGGGAGACCCAGTACTTC. It encodes CATRQGARETQYF.